The 6 T cell receptor beta chains below all came from one sample that was sequenced in a study of T cell changes during pregnancy in multiple sclerosis. Profiled with immunoSEQ multiplex PCR; TCRdb holds only in-frame clones, not every one. The profile covers under 70,000 clones, with 80% to 95% appearing a single time and about 0.3% taken by the ten largest. Sequenced here: CD4+ T cells from peripheral blood mononuclear cells, sampled after pregnancy. The receptors were gathered from a female donor with multiple sclerosis, enrolled in a pregnancy study.

The rearrangement links TRBV11-2 to TRBJ1-1; TRBD1 is a possible D gene (5 bases). Germline V gives CDR1 SGHAT, CDR2 FQNNGV. With 3 bases removed from V and 3 bases from J, the gap between germline ends came to 8 bases. The CDR3 loop spans 13 amino acids. CDR3 sequence: CASSLGLDTEAFF. CDR3 in DNA: TGTGCCAGCAGCTTGGGGCTGGACACTGAAGCTTTCTTT.

As DNA, the CDR3 is TGCGCCAGCAGCCAAGTAGGGGCCACGAACTACGAGCAGTACTTC. Protein sequence: CASSQVGATNYEQYF. The genes are TRBV4-1 and TRBJ2-7; perhaps TRBD1 as D (5 bases). The V end lost 1 base, the J end lost 3 bases, and 13 bases lay between the germline ends. From germline, CDR1 is MGHRA and CDR2 YSYEKL. This CDR3 comprises 15 residues.

The chain links TRBV11-2 to TRBJ2-2; the D gene is possibly TRBD1 (5 bases). CDR1 SGHAT and CDR2 FQNNGV come from the germline V gene. Trimming removed 0 bases at V and 2 bases at J, with 7 bases between. The CDR3 extends over 15 amino acids. CDR3 in DNA: TGTGCCAGCAGCTTAGAGACAGTTAACACCGGGGAGCTGTTTTTT. Its translation is CASSLETVNTGELFF.

The gene calls are TRBV30 and TRBJ2-4; TRBD1 might be the D (7 bases). The CDR3 has 17 amino acids. The V gene's germline CDR1 is GTSNPN and CDR2 SVGIG (reference sequence). The V end lost 1 base, the J end lost 4 bases, and 20 bases lay between the germline ends. In DNA, the CDR3 is TGTGCCTGGAGTGGACGACAGGGAGGCGGAGGTAAAAACATTCAGTACTTC. Translated, it gives CAWSGRQGGGGKNIQYF.

The rearrangement joins TRBV7-3 to TRBJ2-3; 9 bases are shared with TRBD1. Germline assignment: CDR1 SGHTA and CDR2 FQGTGA. The V gene end was trimmed by 3 bases and the J gene end by 1 base; junction bases not matched to a gene: 5. This CDR3 has 16 residues. In nucleotides, the CDR3 is TGTGCCAGCAGCTTGACCCGGGACAGGGGCACAGATACGCAGTATTTT. It specifies CASSLTRDRGTDTQYF. Using reference TRBV7-3 and TRBJ2-3 for the parts outside the CDR3, the full variable domain is GAGVSQTPSNKVTEKGKYVELRCDPISGHTALYWYRQSLGQGPEFLIYFQGTGAADDSGLPNDRFFAVRPEGSVSTLKIQRTERGDSAVYLCASSLTRDRGTDTQYFGPGTRLTVL.

V and J are TRBV7-7 and TRBJ2-2, with D perhaps matching TRBD2 (6 bases). V lost 1 base to trimming and J lost 5 bases, with 14 bases between them. The CDR3 is 16 residues long. Germline CDR1 and CDR2: SSHAT and FNYEAQ (reference sequence). CDR3 loop: CASSLGLGSGTGELFF. The CDR3 DNA reads TGTGCCAGCAGCTTAGGCCTAGGCAGCGGGACCGGGGAGCTGTTTTTT.